Listed here are 27 T cell receptor beta chains from one sample, sequenced in a study of T cell responses to AZD1222 COVID-19 vaccine. Generated by immunoSEQ multiplex PCR, the TCRdb table keeps only in-frame clones and is missing some. Of roughly 120,000 clones listed, more than 80% are singletons. The input for sequencing was peripheral blood, taken on day 0 of AZD1222 vaccination. The receptors derive from an adult in good health.

The CDR3 DNA sequence: TGTGCCAGCAGGGACGGACGAGGAGTAGATCAGCCCCAGCATTTT. It yields the protein CASRDGRGVDQPQHF. The chain employs TRBV2 and TRBJ1-5, with D hard to call. The germline V gene encodes CDR1 SNHLY and CDR2 FYNNEI. The CDR3 consists of 15 residues. Trimming took off 6 bases at V and 5 bases at J, with 17 bases between the two ends.

V usage is TRBV11-3 and J usage is TRBJ2-2; TRBD1 matches 7 bases. This CDR3 region has 16 residues. V shed 1 base, J shed 5 bases, and the junction held 7 bases outside the gene matches. CDR1 is SGHNT and CDR2 is YENEEA in the germline V gene. CDR3 DNA sequence: TGTGCCAGCAGCTTAGGCTCCGGGACAGCAACCGGGGAGCTGTTTTTT. It yields the protein CASSLGSGTATGELFF.

This clone showed up just once. CDR3 in DNA: TGTGCCAGTGAAAGGACAGAGGGCGGGTACGAGCAGTACTTC. It translates to CASERTEGGYEQYF. J is TRBJ2-7 and V is TRBV19; a weak D match, TRBD1 (6 bases). Germline CDR1 is LNHDA and CDR2 is SQIVND (reference sequence). The CDR3 consists of 14 residues. Deletions cut 8 bases from V and 4 bases from J, with 18 bases between.

The gene calls are TRBV6-5 and TRBJ1-2; D not certain. This CDR3 comprises 12 residues. Trimming took 5 bases from V and 5 from J, leaving 9 bases between them. Germline values: CDR1 MNHEY, CDR2 SVGAGI. The CDR3 DNA sequence: TGTGCCAGCAGTCGAATGGGGTATGGCTACACCTTC. Residues: CASSRMGYGYTF.

The rearrangement uses TRBV5-1 and TRBJ2-1; 11 nucleotides agree with TRBD2. The CDR3 runs 16 residues. Germline trimming cut 0 bases from V and 2 bases from J; bases unmatched to any gene: 1. Germline V gene sequence: CDR1 SGHRS, CDR2 YFSETQ. Here the CDR3 DNA reads TGCGCCAGCAGCTTGGGACTAGCGGGACCCTACAATGAGCAGTTCTTC. Translating gives CASSLGLAGPYNEQFF.

The genes are TRBV24-1 and TRBJ2-3; 11 bases map to TRBD1. V gave up 5 bases and J gave up 3 bases; unmatched junction bases: 24. Germline CDR1 is KGHDR and CDR2 is SFDVKD. The CDR3 runs to 22 residues. The CDR3 bases are TGTGCCACCAGTGCCTTACCGGTCAACTTGGGCTTCCGGGACAGGGGGACAGATACGCAGTATTTT. Translating it yields CATSALPVNLGFRDRGTDTQYF.

The J gene is TRBJ1-5, the V gene TRBV21-1; the table's D gene call, TRBD1, was not cross checked with the DNA. TRBV21-1 is assigned pseudogene status. The CDR3 extends over 13 amino acids. The CDR3 here is CASTPWGQRPQHF. The CDR3, as DNA: TGTGCCAGCACCCCGTGGGGGCAACGGCCCCAGCATTTT.

The genes are TRBV12-3 or TRBV12-4 and TRBJ2-2, with unresolved D. Trimming cost V 1 base and J 7 bases, with 4 bases left between them. CDR3 size: 12 residues. The CDR3 reads CASSLVSGELFF. CDR3 DNA sequence: TGTGCCAGCAGTTTAGTGAGCGGGGAGCTGTTTTTT.

The chain has TRBV28 and TRBJ1-1, with TRBD1 as a possible D gene (6 bases). The CDR3 is made up of 17 amino acids. V dropped 2 bases and J dropped 1 base, with 17 bases sitting between them. Germline CDR1 MDHEN, CDR2 SYDVKM. CDR3 bases: TGTGCCAGCAGTTTACTCGGACAGAGTGACCAGAACACTGAAGCTTTCTTT. This encodes CASSLLGQSDQNTEAFF. Full variable domain (rest looked up from reference TRBV28 and TRBJ1-1): DVKVTQSSRYLVKRTGEKVFLECVQDMDHENMFWYRQDPGLGLRLIYFSYDVKMKEKGDIPEGYSVSREKKERFSLILESASTNQTSMYLCASSLLGQSDQNTEAFFGQGTRLTVV.

This clone showed up just once. CDR3 in amino acids: CASSLVGGLAETYEQYF. In DNA, the CDR3 is TGTGCCAGCAGCTTGGTGGGGGGACTAGCGGAGACCTACGAGCAGTACTTC. The chain links TRBV5-5 to TRBJ2-7; 11 bases map to TRBD2. CDR1 is SGHKS and CDR2 is YYEKEE in the germline V gene (reference sequence). J was trimmed by 2 bases and V by 0 bases; bases with no gene match: 7. CDR3 length: 17 residues.

The chain has TRBV11-3 and TRBJ2-1; 7 bases line up with TRBD1. The J segment lost 8 bases and the V segment lost 5 bases, leaving 6 bases of the junction unmatched. The CDR3 has 13 residues. Germline CDR1 is SGHNT and CDR2 is YENEEA. CDR3 sequence: CASSRGRYDEQFF. CDR3 nucleotide sequence: TGTGCCAGCAGCAGGGGGCGTTACGATGAGCAGTTCTTC.

This chain links TRBV2 with TRBJ1-5, with a weak D call TRBD1 (6 bases). Trimming took off 0 bases at V and 4 bases at J, with 10 bases between the two ends. The CDR3 extends over 15 amino acids. CDR1 is SNHLY and CDR2 is FYNNEI in the germline V gene. For the CDR3, the DNA is TGTGCCAGCAGTGAAGCAAGGCAGGGGAATCAGCCCCAGCATTTT. This translates into CASSEARQGNQPQHF.

CDR3 in amino acids: CASSTGYRETQYF. CDR3 coding DNA: TGTGCCAGCAGCACCGGATACCGGGAGACCCAGTACTTC. V and J are TRBV7-9 and TRBJ2-5; D is unclear. Germline-derived CDR1 and CDR2 are SEHNR and FQNEAQ (reference sequence). V lost 5 bases and J lost 5, with 12 bases in between. The CDR3 consists of 13 residues.

CDR3 bases: TGTGCCATCAGCTCCCGGGGATCCTACGAGCAGTACTTC. Protein: CAISSRGSYEQYF. The rearrangement uses TRBV10-3 and TRBJ2-7, with D tentatively TRBD2 (5 bases). V lost 6 bases and J lost 1, with 10 bases in between. The CDR3 totals 13 residues. Germline V CDR1 and CDR2: ENHRY, SYGVKD.

This clone has just a few counts. J is TRBJ1-4 and V is TRBV4-1, with D perhaps matching TRBD1 (5 bases). Germline V gene sequence: CDR1 MGHRA, CDR2 YSYEKL. The CDR3 is made up of 13 amino acids. V was pared by 9 bases and J by 13 bases, with 21 bases between. Here the CDR3 DNA reads TGCGCCAGTCGTGGGGAAGGGACCCGGGGACTGTTTTTT. Residues: CASRGEGTRGLFF.

The V and J genes are TRBV19 and TRBJ2-7, with 7 positions matching TRBD1. Germline V gives CDR1 LNHDA, CDR2 SQIVND (reference sequence). With 5 bases clipped from V and 5 bases from J, the junction kept 6 bases outside the gene matches. This CDR3 is built from 13 residues. CDR3 DNA sequence: TGTGCCAGTAGTGAGACAGGGCGAAACGAGCAGTACTTC. This translates into CASSETGRNEQYF.

The chain has TRBV19 and TRBJ2-1, with 14 bases identical to TRBD2. With V trimmed by 5 bases and J by 9 bases, 15 bases remained unmatched. Germline CDR1 and CDR2: LNHDA and SQIVND (reference sequence). The CDR3 is 18 amino acids. Here the CDR3 reads CASSQGLAGVNGVGEQFF. For the CDR3, the DNA is TGTGCCAGTAGTCAGGGACTAGCGGGAGTGAACGGGGTCGGTGAGCAGTTCTTC.

This sequence joins TRBV5-1 and TRBJ1-6; D perhaps matches TRBD1 (5 bases). Germline V CDR1 and CDR2: SGHRS, YFSETQ. The CDR3 runs to 16 residues. The V gene lost 0 bases and the J gene lost 10 bases, with 17 bases spanning the gap. CDR3 amino acids: CASSLAEGRARSPLHF. CDR3 nucleotides: TGCGCCAGCAGCTTGGCCGAGGGCAGGGCACGATCACCCCTCCACTTT.

The chain recombines TRBV9 with TRBJ1-2; D is undetermined. This CDR3 is 15 amino acids long. Germline assignment: CDR1 SGDLS and CDR2 YYNGEE. V shed 1 base and J shed 5 bases, with 15 bases lying between them. For the CDR3, the DNA is TGTGCCAGCAGCGTATTTACGGCCGAGCGATATGGCTACACCTTC. The encoded protein is CASSVFTAERYGYTF.

This chain joins TRBV5-1 and TRBJ2-3; the match to TRBD2 covers 11 bases. J was trimmed by 0 bases and V by 0 bases; bases with no gene match: 9. There are 19 residues in the CDR3. Germline CDR1 is SGHRS and CDR2 is YFSETQ. CDR3 DNA: TGCGCCAGCAGCTTGGCCGGGACTAGCGGTAGGTCTAGCACAGATACGCAGTATTTT. Translating gives CASSLAGTSGRSSTDTQYF.

The gene calls are TRBV7-2 and TRBJ2-3; D unresolved. Trimming shortened V by 3 bases and J by 2 bases, and 3 bases separated the two germline ends. Germline V gene lookup returns CDR1 SGHTA and CDR2 FQGNSA. This CDR3 contains 12 residues. Written as DNA, the CDR3 is TGTGCCAGCAGCTTTTACACAGATACGCAGTATTTT. This translates into CASSFYTDTQYF.

The chain links TRBV5-1 to TRBJ2-7; the D gene is possibly TRBD1 (5 bases). The germline V gene encodes CDR1 SGHRS and CDR2 YFSETQ. There are 14 residues in the CDR3. V dropped 4 bases and J dropped 3 bases, with 14 bases sitting between them. The CDR3 DNA reads TGCGCCAGCAGCCCGGTAGTGACAGACTACGAGCAGTACTTC. It yields the protein CASSPVVTDYEQYF.

The chain carries TRBV6-2 or TRBV6-3 and TRBJ1-4; 8 nucleotides line up with TRBD1. The germline gives CDR1 MNHEY, CDR2 SVGEGT. This CDR3 region has 16 residues. V lost 4 bases, J lost 7 bases, and 11 bases stayed unmatched. CDR3 nucleotide sequence: TGTGCCAGCAGTTCTCCATCGAGGACAGGGATTGAAAAACTGTTTTTT. Amino acid sequence: CASSSPSRTGIEKLFF.

This chain connects TRBV20-1 to TRBJ2-1; D remains ambiguous. Looked up from germline, CDR1 is DFQATT and CDR2 is SNEGSKA (reference sequence). The CDR3 contains 11 residues. Trimming removed 5 bases at V and 0 bases at J, with 2 bases between. As DNA, the CDR3 is TGCAGTGCTCTCTCCTACAATGAGCAGTTCTTC. Translating gives CSALSYNEQFF.

The chain has TRBV7-2 and TRBJ2-1; TRBD1 is a possible D gene (5 bases). V was shortened by 1 base and J by 16 bases, with 14 bases between the two germline ends. Germline values: CDR1 SGHTA, CDR2 FQGNSA. This CDR3 contains 12 residues. As DNA, the CDR3 is TGTGCCAGCAGCTTAGAGGCCAGGGCAAAATTCTTC. Translated, it gives CASSLEARAKFF. The full variable domain, with the rest looked up from reference TRBV7-2 and TRBJ2-1, is GAGVSQSPSNKVTEKGKDVELRCDPISGHTALYWYRQSLGQGLEFLIYFQGNSAPDKSGLPSDRFSAERTGGSVSTLTIQRTQQEDSAVYLCASSLEARAKFFGPGTRLTVL.

The CDR3 region is CASSQDPWQGASGANVLTF. CDR3 bases: TGTGCCAGCAGCCAAGATCCGTGGCAGGGGGCCTCTGGGGCCAACGTCCTGACTTTC. This chain joins TRBV3-1 (or the pseudogene TRBV3-2) and TRBJ2-6; 8 bases match TRBD1. Germline trimming cut 0 bases from V and 0 bases from J; bases unmatched to any gene: 7. The CDR3 extends over 19 amino acids. Germline assignment: CDR1 LGHDT and CDR2 YNNKEL (reference sequence).

The chain is built from TRBV9 and TRBJ2-7, with D tentatively TRBD1 or TRBD2 (5 bases each). The CDR3 is 16 residues long. With 4 bases removed from V and 0 bases from J, the gap between germline ends came to 17 bases. Germline CDR1 SGDLS, CDR2 YYNGEE. CDR3 bases: TGTGCCAGCAGCTCACGAGCCGGGACCGTCTCCTACGAGCAGTACTTC. Translating it yields CASSSRAGTVSYEQYF. Based on the CDR3 plus reference TRBV9 and TRBJ2-7, the full variable domain is DSGVTQTPKHLITATGQRVTLRCSPRSGDLSVYWYQQSLDQGLQFLIQYYNGEERAKGNILERFSAQQFPDLHSELNLSSLELGDSALYFCASSSRAGTVSYEQYFGPGTRLTVT.